Shown below are 26 T cell receptor beta chains from a single sample sequenced in a study of T-cell reconstitution after alpha-beta-depleted transplantation in children. Construction of the TCRbeta library involved unique molecular identifiers. One entry per CDR3 protein results from TCRdb running MiXCR on the PCR reads. The data show 90,000 to 130,000 distinct CDR3 sequences, 10% seen once. Sequencing was performed on PBMCs from the stem cell graft donor, taken from the stem cell graft. All receptors come from a human donor who donated a stem cell graft to a child with acute lymphoblastic leukemia.

There are many counts of this clonotype. The chain combines TRBV10-3 with TRBJ1-6; the D is unclear. Germline V lookup: CDR1 ENHRY, CDR2 SYGVKD. The CDR3 is 13 residues long. The germline V and J ends were trimmed by 6 bases and 7 bases, with 10 bases remaining between them. CDR3 loop: CAIRSVRNSPLHF. The CDR3 nucleotides are TGTGCCATCAGATCCGTTAGAAATTCACCCCTCCACTTT.

This clonotype came up many times. This chain connects TRBV4-3 to TRBJ2-1; 7 positions match TRBD2. This CDR3 comprises 16 residues. CDR1 and CDR2 from the germline V gene are LGHNA and YSLEER. Trimming cost V 1 base and J 7 bases; bases outside gene matches: 10. CDR3 amino acids: CASSQGGLMGGNEQFF. In nucleotides, the CDR3 is TGCGCCAGCAGCCAAGGGGGACTAATGGGCGGAAATGAGCAGTTCTTC.

The sample holds many counts of this clonotype. This chain links TRBV12-3 or TRBV12-4 with TRBJ2-7; D gene unclear. The V and J ends lost 3 bases and 0 bases respectively, with 6 bases between them. The CDR3 contains 13 residues. CDR3 coding DNA: TGTGCCAGCAGTTTTCAAGTCTCCTACGAGCAGTACTTC. It codes for CASSFQVSYEQYF.

This clonotype was seen repeatedly, ten times or more. The rearrangement joins TRBV7-2 to TRBJ1-6; D is ambiguous. The CDR3 has 15 amino acids. Trimming took 2 bases from V and 6 from J, leaving 11 bases between them. The germline CDR1 and CDR2 sequences are SGHTA and FQGNSA. CDR3 in amino acids: CASSLSSGGNSPLHF. In DNA form, the CDR3 reads TGTGCCAGCAGCTTATCCTCGGGAGGTAATTCACCCCTCCACTTT. The variable domain in full, with the rest retrieved from reference TRBV7-2 and TRBJ1-6, is GAGVSQSPSNKVTEKGKDVELRCDPISGHTALYWYRQSLGQGLEFLIYFQGNSAPDKSGLPSDRFSAERTGGSVSTLTIQRTQQEDSAVYLCASSLSSGGNSPLHFGNGTRLTVT.

This clonotype was counted many times. The DNA of the CDR3 is TGCGCCAGCAGCTTGAGGGGCCGGGACACCGGGGAGCTGTTTTTT. This gives the protein CASSLRGRDTGELFF. The V gene is TRBV5-1, the J gene TRBJ2-2, with D tentatively TRBD1 (5 bases). Germline CDR1 is SGHRS and CDR2 is YFSETQ. The CDR3 contains 15 residues. Trimming cost V 1 base and J 3 bases, with 10 bases left between them.

Points on this clonotype: This could be a read error, since a much larger clone is one nucleotide away. This rearrangement joins TRBV7-2 to TRBJ2-3; maybe TRBD2 (6 bases). The CDR3 is made up of 15 amino acids. V was shortened by 5 bases and J by 1 base, with 13 bases between the two germline ends. From germline, CDR1 is SGHTA and CDR2 FQGNSA. CDR3 protein: CASSRSAGRTDTQYF. CDR3 sequence (DNA): TGTGCCAGCAGCCGTTCGGCGGGACGCACAGATACGCAGTATTTT. Variable domain in full (rest from reference TRBV7-2 and TRBJ2-3): GAGVSQSPSNKVTEKGKDVELRCDPISGHTALYWYRQSLGQGLEFLIYFQGNSAPDKSGLPSDRFSAERTGGSVSTLTIQRTQQEDSAVYLCASSRSAGRTDTQYFGPGTRLTVL.

This clonotype was seen many times. This rearrangement joins TRBV6-2 or TRBV6-3 to TRBJ2-7; 7 bases are shared with TRBD1. CDR3 length: 16 residues. V shed 2 bases and J 2 bases; nucleotides not matched to a gene: 9. Germline CDR1 and CDR2: MNHEY and SVGEGT. CDR3 in DNA: TGTGCCAGCAGTTACCCTACGGGACAGACGACCTACGAGCAGTACTTC. Translation gives CASSYPTGQTTYEQYF.

This clonotype appeared many times. The rearrangement joins TRBV25-1 to TRBJ2-7; D assignment may be TRBD1 or TRBD2 (6 bases each). The CDR3 covers 15 residues. Trimming pared 3 bases from V and 1 base from J, leaving 13 bases between. The germline CDR1 and CDR2 sequences are MGHDK and SYGVNS. The CDR3 DNA is TGTGCCAGCAGTGACCGGGGGACACGGTCCTACGAGCAGTACTTC. Its translation: CASSDRGTRSYEQYF.

This clonotype was seen repeatedly, ten times or more. V and J are TRBV7-6 and TRBJ2-3; unclear D gene. The CDR3 sequence is 13 residues long. CDR1 SGHVS and CDR2 FNYEAQ come from the germline V gene. V was pared by 6 bases and J by 7 bases, with 14 bases between. CDR3 DNA sequence: TGTGCCAGCAGGCCGGTTGGCTTGAATACGCAGTATTTT. Residues: CASRPVGLNTQYF.

This clonotype was seen ten or more times. J is TRBJ2-2 and V is TRBV6-1, with 11 bases that match TRBD2. V trimming: 7 bases; J trimming: 4 bases; junction bases outside the gene matches: 8. CDR1 and CDR2 (germline): MNHNS, SASEGT. This CDR3 has 16 amino acids. DNA for the CDR3: TGTGCCAGCATCAGAAGACTAGCGGGACCCACCGGGGAGCTGTTTTTT. Translated: CASIRRLAGPTGELFF.

This clonotype was counted at least ten times. The genes are TRBV5-5 and TRBJ2-5, with TRBD2 matching over 11 bases. There are 16 residues in the CDR3. In germline, CDR1 is SGHKS, CDR2 YYEKEE (reference sequence). Trimming took 3 bases from V and 5 from J; bases not matched to a gene: 9. The CDR3 DNA follows: TGTGCCAGCAGCTCCCTAGCGGGAGGAGTGAGGGAGACCCAGTACTTC. Encoded protein: CASSSLAGGVRETQYF.

This clonotype was counted ten times or more. J is TRBJ2-7 and V is TRBV5-1; TRBD1 might be the D (6 bases). CDR3 length equals 14 residues. Germline CDR1 is SGHRS and CDR2 is YFSETQ. V lost 4 bases and J 4 bases, leaving 15 bases between the germline ends. In DNA, the CDR3 is TGCGCCAGCAGCCCAGGGGACACTCGATACGAGCAGTACTTC. Translating it yields CASSPGDTRYEQYF.

This clonotype was recorded many times. The chain has TRBV7-8 and TRBJ2-5; 13 bases line up with TRBD2. V lost 7 bases and J lost 9; bases outside the gene matches: 11. Germline CDR1 reads SGHVS; CDR2 reads FQNEAQ. This CDR3 has 15 residues. The CDR3 DNA sequence: TGTGCCAGCACCCCGCCCCCCGGGACTAGCGGGGCCCAGTACTTC. Translation gives CASTPPPGTSGAQYF. The full variable domain, with the rest looked up from reference TRBV7-8 and TRBJ2-5, is GAGVSQSPRYKVAKRGQDVALRCDPISGHVSLFWYQQALGQGPEFLTYFQNEAQLDKSGLPSDRFFAERPEGSVSTLKIQRTQQEDSAVYLCASTPPPGTSGAQYFGPGTRLLVL.

This clonotype was seen repeatedly, ten times or more. This chain connects TRBV7-9 to TRBJ2-2, with a possible D match to TRBD2 (6 bases). Between the trimmed V and J ends, which lost 7 bases and 5 bases, there was a span of 8 bases. This CDR3 region has 12 residues. From germline, CDR1 is SEHNR and CDR2 FQNEAQ (reference sequence). CDR3 nucleotides: TGTGCCAGCATCGGGAGTACCGGGGAGCTGTTTTTT. Amino acid sequence: CASIGSTGELFF.

This clonotype was seen many times. The junction shows a germline mismatch at one end, possibly a read error. The V and J genes are TRBV4-1 and TRBJ2-5; either TRBD1 or TRBD2 may supply D (5 bases each). The CDR3 is 15 residues long. In germline, CDR1 is MGHRA, CDR2 YSYEKL. In nucleotides, the CDR3 is TGCGCCAGCAGCCAAGCCGGGGCGTACCAAGAGACCCACTACTTC. The encoded protein is CASSQAGAYQETHYF.

This clonotype was counted ten times or more. This chain joins TRBV7-2 and TRBJ1-2, with TRBD1 identical over 7 bases. Looked up from germline, CDR1 is SGHTA and CDR2 is FQGNSA. The CDR3 is 12 amino acids. The trim removed 9 bases at V and 7 bases at J, leaving 8 bases unmatched. CDR3 amino acids: CASQGDWGGYTF. CDR3 nucleotide sequence: TGTGCCAGTCAGGGGGATTGGGGTGGCTACACCTTC. The full variable domain, its missing parts supplied by reference TRBV7-2 and TRBJ1-2, is GAGVSQSPSNKVTEKGKDVELRCDPISGHTALYWYRQSLGQGLEFLIYFQGNSAPDKSGLPSDRFSAERTGGSVSTLTIQRTQQEDSAVYLCASQGDWGGYTFGSGTRLTVV.

This clonotype was seen many times. The chain has TRBV4-2 and TRBJ2-1; TRBD2 might be the D (5 bases). V lost 3 bases, J lost 5 bases, and 20 bases lay in between. The germline CDR1 and CDR2 sequences are LGHNA and YNFKEQ. This CDR3 contains 17 residues. The DNA for the CDR3 is TGTGCCAGCAGCCAGGGAGCCGGGCCGACCCTTAACAATGAGCAGTTCTTC. Its protein product is CASSQGAGPTLNNEQFF.

Concerning this clonotype itself: Possible read error: a much larger clone is one base away. The rearrangement links TRBV20-1 to TRBJ1-5; D may be TRBD1 (5 bases). The germline V gene encodes CDR1 DFQATT and CDR2 SNEGSKA (reference sequence). The CDR3 sequence is 15 residues long. This CDR3 is CCARTGTDSNQPQHF. The CDR3 DNA reads as TGCTGTGCTAGGACCGGGACCGATAGCAATCAGCCCCAGCATTTT.

Ten or more counts support this clonotype. This chain uses TRBV6-2 or TRBV6-3 with TRBJ1-5, with D perhaps TRBD1 (5 bases). The CDR3 consists of 18 residues. Germline V gives CDR1 MNHEY, CDR2 SVGEGT. The V and J ends lost 2 bases and 1 base respectively, with 18 bases between them. CDR3 nucleotide sequence: TGTGCCAGCAGTTACGTATCCCACGCCGGGGCCAGCAATCAGCCCCAGCATTTT. Amino acids: CASSYVSHAGASNQPQHF.

This clonotype came up many times. The chain employs TRBV7-2 and TRBJ2-7; TRBD1 matches 10 bases. This CDR3 contains 15 residues. Germline CDR1 and CDR2: SGHTA and FQGNSA. V shed 10 bases and J 2 bases; nucleotides not matched to a gene: 11. The CDR3 bases are TGTGCCACTCGGCTCCGGGACAGGGGACCCTACGAGCAGTACTTC. The encoded protein is CATRLRDRGPYEQYF.

The sample holds many counts of this clonotype. CDR3 sequence reads: CSASELGNTIYF. The CDR3 DNA follows: TGCAGTGCTAGTGAGCTTGGAAACACCATATATTTT. The chain joins TRBV20-1 to TRBJ1-3; D remains unclear. V was trimmed by 3 bases and J by 3 bases, leaving 6 bases between them. The CDR3 contains 12 residues. Per the germline V gene, CDR1 is DFQATT and CDR2 is SNEGSKA (reference sequence).

This clonotype showed up many times. This sequence joins TRBV28 and TRBJ2-7; 8 positions agree with TRBD1. From germline, CDR1 is MDHEN and CDR2 SYDVKM. There are 15 residues in the CDR3. V shed 5 bases, J shed 4 bases, and the junction held 10 bases outside the gene matches. Here the CDR3 DNA reads TGTGCCAGCAGTAGACAGGGGTTCCCTTATTACGAGCAGTACTTC. It yields the protein CASSRQGFPYYEQYF.

This clonotype occurred many times. This chain joins TRBV5-1 and TRBJ2-7, with D possibly TRBD2 on 6 matching bases. This CDR3 has 16 residues. The V end was cut by 2 bases, the J end by 6 bases, with 21 bases between. Germline CDR1 is SGHRS and CDR2 is YFSETQ. The CDR3 loop is CASSLQEGPFAGEQYF. DNA for the CDR3: TGCGCCAGCAGCTTACAGGAGGGACCGTTTGCGGGCGAGCAGTACTTC. Based on the CDR3 plus reference TRBV5-1 and TRBJ2-7, the full variable domain is KAGVTQTPRYLIKTRGQQVTLSCSPISGHRSVSWYQQTPGQGLQFLFEYFSETQRNKGNFPGRFSGRQFSNSRSEMNVSTLELGDSALYLCASSLQEGPFAGEQYFGPGTRLTVT.

This clonotype was observed at least ten times. The V gene is TRBV7-9, the J gene TRBJ2-3; D is unresolved. The germline CDR1 and CDR2 sequences are SEHNR and FQNEAQ (reference sequence). The CDR3 has 14 amino acids. Trimming cost V 3 bases and J 2 bases, with 9 bases left between them. For the CDR3, the DNA is TGTGCCAGCAGCTTCTCTGCTACCACAGATACGCAGTATTTT. This codes for CASSFSATTDTQYF.

This clonotype has a count of ten or more. V is TRBV6-4 and J is TRBJ1-2; D remains ambiguous. CDR1 and CDR2 from the germline V gene are MRHNA and SNTAGT. This CDR3 contains 12 residues. V lost 2 bases to trimming and J lost 8 bases, with 9 bases between them. CDR3 residues: CASSDTGGGYTF. The CDR3 DNA reads as TGTGCCAGCAGTGACACGGGTGGAGGCTACACCTTC.

At least ten counts were recorded for this clonotype. The chain combines TRBV7-3 with TRBJ2-5, with 10 bases that match TRBD2. Germline CDR1 SGHTA, CDR2 FQGTGA. Trimming removed 0 bases from V and 7 bases from J; junction bases left unmatched: 14. This CDR3 is built from 18 residues. CDR3 residues: CASSLTPPTSGTSWTQYF. The CDR3, as DNA: TGTGCCAGCAGCTTAACCCCTCCCACTAGCGGGACCTCCTGGACCCAGTACTTC.